The 14 T cell receptor beta chains in this list originate from one sample, sequenced in a study of cytomegalovirus exposure and HLA in healthy donors. The PCR ran on 60 Vbeta and 13 Jbeta primers. The assay was immunoSEQ multiplex PCR, and TCRdb's table has in-frame clones only and misses some. The sample contains around 200,000 clones, around 89% of which appear only once. Sequencing was performed on PBMCs. These receptors came from a woman between 18 and 29 years old in good health and CMV-seronegative.

The rearrangement uses TRBV14 and TRBJ1-2; TRBD1 agrees at 10 bases. The V and J ends lost 2 bases and 5 bases, in that order; junction bases with no gene match: 17. The CDR3 extends over 19 amino acids. Germline assignment: CDR1 SGHDN and CDR2 FVKESK. DNA for the CDR3: TGTGCCAGCAGCCAACGTTACCGAGGGAGGACAGGGGGTGAATATGGCTACACCTTC. Its protein product is CASSQRYRGRTGGEYGYTF.

The genes are TRBV2 and TRBJ1-5; the D is unclear. This CDR3 has 12 amino acids. The V end was cut by 8 bases, the J end by 7 bases, with 12 bases between. CDR1 and CDR2 from the germline V gene are SNHLY and FYNNEI. This CDR3 is CASRGGQQPQHF. The CDR3 region has the DNA TGTGCCAGCCGGGGAGGGCAGCAGCCCCAGCATTTT.

The chain links TRBV11-3 to TRBJ2-7; tentatively, D is TRBD2 (6 bases). Looked up from germline, CDR1 is SGHNT and CDR2 is YENEEA. The CDR3 runs 15 residues. The ends were cut back, 1 base at V and 4 bases at J, with 14 bases in the middle. The CDR3 region is CASSLGGGGAYEQYF. The CDR3 bases are TGTGCCAGCAGCTTAGGGGGAGGAGGTGCTTACGAGCAGTACTTC. Together with reference TRBV11-3 and TRBJ2-7, the CDR3 gives the full variable domain: EAGVVQSPRYKIIEKKQPVAFWCNPISGHNTLYWYLQNLGQGPELLIRYENEEAVDDSQLPKDRFSAERLKGVDSTLKIQPAELGDSAVYLCASSLGGGGAYEQYFGPGTRLTVT.

This chain connects TRBV5-4 to TRBJ1-1; 7 nucleotides align to TRBD1. Per the germline V gene, CDR1 is SGHNT and CDR2 is YYREEE (reference sequence). This CDR3 has 14 residues. V lost 4 bases, J lost 1 base, and 4 bases stayed unmatched. The CDR3 is CASSQRTGNTEAFF. The CDR3 DNA follows: TGTGCCAGCAGCCAACGGACAGGGAACACTGAAGCTTTCTTT.

J is TRBJ2-5 and V is TRBV5-4, with 16 nucleotides matching TRBD2. The CDR3 has 17 residues. The V and J ends lost 6 bases and 4 bases, in that order; junction bases with no gene match: 9. The germline V gene encodes CDR1 SGHNT and CDR2 YYREEE (reference sequence). The CDR3 coding sequence is TGTGCCAGCAACCCGGGACTAGCGGGAGGGGGGGGAGAGACCCAGTACTTC. This encodes CASNPGLAGGGGETQYF.

V and J are TRBV18 and TRBJ2-7; D call uncertain. This CDR3 spans 13 amino acids. Trimming shortened V by 5 bases and J by 4 bases, and 12 bases separated the two germline ends. CDR1 is KGHSH and CDR2 is LQKENI in the germline V gene. The CDR3 nucleotides read TGTGCCAGCTCAGGCTGGTCTCCTTACGAGCAGTACTTC. Protein product: CASSGWSPYEQYF.

This clone was recorded once. The chain recombines TRBV5-6 with TRBJ2-2, with D uncertain. From germline, CDR1 is SGHDT and CDR2 YYEEEE. CDR3 length: 15 residues. V lost 1 base and J lost 1, with 8 bases in between. CDR3 sequence reads: CASSLIGGNTGELFF. DNA of the CDR3: TGTGCCAGCAGCTTGATCGGCGGGAACACCGGGGAGCTGTTTTTT.

The chain has TRBV6-5 and TRBJ2-2; 9 positions agree with TRBD1. The CDR3 contains 13 residues. Germline CDR1 MNHEY, CDR2 SVGAGI. The V segment lost 7 bases and the J segment 5 bases; nucleotides outside the gene matches: 2. CDR3 amino acids: CASTGQGTGELFF. CDR3 bases: TGTGCCAGCACTGGACAGGGGACCGGGGAGCTGTTTTTT.

The CDR3 protein is CASSGLTGSNQPQHF. As DNA, the CDR3 is TGTGCCAGCAGTGGACTGACAGGGTCCAATCAGCCCCAGCATTTT. The chain has TRBV2 and TRBJ1-5, with TRBD1 identical over 7 bases. Germline V CDR1 and CDR2: SNHLY, FYNNEI. J gave up 3 bases and V 4 bases, and 6 bases lay outside the gene matches. The CDR3 sequence is 15 residues long.

The chain employs TRBV5-1 and TRBJ2-5; 10 nucleotides align to TRBD2. The CDR3 has 17 residues. V dropped 2 bases and J dropped 1; count of bases not matched to a gene: 8. The V gene's germline CDR1 is SGHRS and CDR2 YFSETQ. The CDR3 region is CASSFFLAGVGQETQYF. Written as DNA, the CDR3 is TGCGCCAGCAGCTTCTTCCTAGCGGGAGTGGGCCAAGAGACCCAGTACTTC.

The chain joins TRBV5-1 to TRBJ1-1; D gene ambiguous. Germline V gene data show CDR1 as SGHRS and CDR2 as YFSETQ. The CDR3 is 12 amino acids. V was clipped by 4 bases and J by 1 base, with 5 bases between them. The CDR3 sequence is CASSSGNTEAFF. DNA of the CDR3: TGCGCCAGCAGCAGCGGGAACACTGAAGCTTTCTTT.

The chain combines TRBV5-6 with TRBJ2-7, with D unclear. The germline V and J ends were trimmed by 0 bases and 6 bases, with 7 bases remaining between them. This CDR3 spans 12 amino acids. Per germline, CDR1 SGHDT and CDR2 YYEEEE. The CDR3: CASSLAVSEQYF. DNA of the CDR3: TGTGCCAGCAGCTTGGCGGTGTCCGAGCAGTACTTC.

The chain has TRBV6-1 and TRBJ1-5, with no clear D. V was cut by 6 bases and J by 2 bases, with 14 bases left in between. Germline values: CDR1 MNHNS, CDR2 SASEGT. This CDR3 spans 15 amino acids. The CDR3 protein is CASSAVPGGNQPQHF. Here the CDR3 DNA reads TGTGCCAGCAGCGCCGTACCAGGCGGCAATCAGCCCCAGCATTTT.

The J gene is TRBJ1-1, the V gene TRBV5-4, with unresolved D. The length of the CDR3 is 10 residues. CDR1 and CDR2 (germline): SGHNT, YYREEE (reference sequence). V was shortened by 10 bases and J by 11 bases, with 15 bases between the two germline ends. CDR3 nucleotide sequence: TGTGCCCTTCCCGGGTATGAGGCTTTCTTT. Translation gives CALPGYEAFF. Variable domain in full (rest from reference TRBV5-4 and TRBJ1-1): ETGVTQSPTHLIKTRGQQVTLRCSSQSGHNTVSWYQQALGQGPQFIFQYYREEENGRGNFPPRFSGLQFPNYSSELNVNALELDDSALYLCALPGYEAFFGQGTRLTVV.